This record covers a single T cell receptor (beta chain). Antigen unknown. The germline CDR1 and CDR2 sequences are SGHNT and YYREEE (reference sequence). V lost 3 bases, J lost 5 bases, and 10 bases stayed unmatched. The CDR3 sequence is 16 residues long. Assay: immunoSEQ multiplex PCR; the TCRdb copy retains only in-frame clones and omits some. The sample shows 44,000 or so clones, about four fifths of them seen only once. Blood got drawn at baseline, again on cycle 4 day 1, and then on cycle 7 day 1. The data originate from a study of OX40 agonist ivuxolimab in advanced cancers. Across the whole study: All patients had ivuxolimab intravenously every 2 weeks at 0.01 to 10 mg/kg.

Study results and caveats: People who partly responded at 0.1-3.0 mg/kg had some of the least clonal expansion seen. On average, CD8+ T cells had more expanded clones than CD4+.

This chain joins TRBV5-4 and TRBJ2-5; 10 bases are a match to TRBD2. This material consisted of CD4+ or CD8+ T cells sorted from blood, taken in a trial of the OX40 agonist ivuxolimab. The clonotype was recovered from an adult with an advanced solid tumor such as melanoma, head and neck, liver or kidney cancer. The CDR3 DNA is TGTGCCAGCAGCTACCCTCAGCGGGGGGGCCGCGAGACCCAGTACTTC. Encoded protein: CASSYPQRGGRETQYF.